This TCR beta chain was sequenced in a study of T cell changes during pregnancy in multiple sclerosis. This table comes from immunoSEQ multiplex PCR, and its TCRdb copy is limited to in-frame clones, with some not included. This repertoire shows about 57,000 clones, around 93% found once; its top ten account for 3.6%. This specimen consisted of peripheral blood, obtained after pregnancy. This clonotype originated in a female donor in good health, enrolled as a control in a pregnancy study.

The CDR3 sequence: CASSLGELRGGAFF. As DNA, the CDR3 is TGTGCCAGCAGCTTAGGGGAGTTAAGGGGGGGAGCTTTCTTT. The V call is TRBV11-2, the J call TRBJ1-1, with D possibly TRBD1 on 6 matching bases. V lost 1 base and J 10 bases, leaving 16 bases between the germline ends. The CDR3 runs 14 residues. Per germline, CDR1 SGHAT and CDR2 FQNNGV.